This T cell receptor beta chain came from a study of T cell repertoires in aging, cancer and after chemotherapy (dated by TCRdb to between 2018 and 2021). A note on the overall study: Donors spanned six age groups from 30 or younger to 70 or older, with at least three individuals per group. In the hematological group, the paired samples taken before and after chemotherapy came from chronic lymphocytic leukemia patients given fludarabine- or bendamustine-based regimens. In total, the full dataset held about 9 million TCR reads. Peripheral blood TCR beta repertoires from healthy donors and cancer patients were profiled to examine immunoaging and T cell reconstitution after chemotherapy. Alongside about 97 healthy donors serving as a reference group, the cohort included approximately 220 cancer patients, of whom roughly 92 had hematological cancers and some 130 had solid cancers.

The study at large found these results: In healthy donors, the decline in TCR diversity with age was mainly explained by loss of richness, whereas in cancer patients loss of evenness was also found to contribute. Hematological cancer patients had infiltration of lymphoid organs, and this infiltration may itself impair thymic emigration or peripheral T cell expansion. An increase in median generation probability over the chemotherapy interval was observed in both cancer cohorts, suggesting that the repertoire was reconstituted through rebound thymic output. Untreated patients with hematological or solid cancers showed significantly lower blood TCR diversity and higher clonality than age-matched healthy donors. According to the authors, the repertoire data do not permit conclusions about immunological memory after chemotherapy.

Instead of sorted cells or RNA, genomic DNA extracted from peripheral blood served as the source for amplifying TCR beta rearrangements. Reading the germline V gene gives CDR1 LGHNA and CDR2 YNFKEQ. The CDR3, from cysteine to phenylalanine, totals 13 residues. The retained sequence is limited to the CDR3, 39 bases, with the frame set at the first base. A distance of 11 bases separates the germline ends of V and J, which lose 8 bases and 1 base respectively. This clonotype showed up just a few times. Its antigen is unknown. Qualities for individual bases were not recorded, and no much larger clone is one base off. Multiplex touch-down PCR with a mixed TRB-A/B primer pool was used to amplify rearranged TRB sequences covering the V, D and J segments. Illumina adapters and sample indices were added to the amplicons in two consecutive PCR reactions performed with Phusion HS II polymerase. After gel purification with the NucleoSpin Gel and PCR Clean-up kit, the amplicons were checked using Qubit and an Agilent 2100 Bioanalyzer. Sequencing of the libraries was done on an Illumina MiSeq with paired-end, single-indexed 600-cycle runs. Per the source publication's procedure: TRB sequences were processed with MiXCR versions 2.12 and 3.0.5. Each unique CDR3 nucleotide sequence was treated as one clone, and only productive sequences with two or more reads were kept. The repertoire metrics were Shannon diversity, evenness, clonality (calculated as one minus evenness), and diversity profiles parameterized by alpha from 0 to 5. The IGoR algorithm was used to compute generation probabilities of clones in paired pre- and post-chemotherapy samples. The public reads were reanalyzed by TCRdb: fastp trimming at Q25, MiXCR alignment, in-frame beta chains only. Identical CDR3 proteins give one entry, which carries the most common genes and DNA. These V and J calls rely on TCRdb rather than the paper's analysis. Recorded for this sample are about 4,500 distinct CDR3 sequences; 20% to 30% of them occurred a single time. The top ten hold 47% of the sample.

Sequencing input: blood. The sequence was obtained from a human donor with a blood cancer. Recombination connected TRBV4-2 to TRBJ1-1; the D segment cannot be called with confidence. The CDR3 loop reads CASRRRENTEAFF. The DNA sequence is given as TGTGCCAGCCGTCGCCGGGAGAACACTGAAGCTTTCTTT.